Listed here is a single T cell receptor beta chain. Its antigen is undetermined. This record belongs to a study of cytotoxic CD8 clonotypes in ibrutinib-treated CLL. For the study at large: The study recorded mean values of approximately 260,000 productive templates and approximately 100,000 productive rearrangements per sample. Study results and caveats: Clonality went higher at ibrutinib response and then dropped back toward baseline at progression. The study found public clonotypes uncommon, contracting or stable on treatment.

The CDR3 is made up of 15 amino acids. Per the germline V gene, CDR1 is SGHDT and CDR2 is YYEEEE. The ends lost 4 bases at V and 6 bases at J; junction bases unmatched: 9. Data came from immunoSEQ multiplex PCR; TCRdb stores just in-frame clones and leaves some out. Of 300,000 or so clones listed, 60% to 80% were seen once; the top ten hold roughly 6.8%. The chain couples TRBV5-6 to TRBJ2-1; 8 positions agree with TRBD2. This specimen was PBMCs, taken after 36 months of ibrutinib treatment. This receptor was taken from a human donor with chronic lymphocytic leukemia. The CDR3 nucleotides are TGTGCCAGCAGCCATCCCGGGACTAGGGGCAATGAGCAGTTCTTC. Protein product: CASSHPGTRGNEQFF.